The entry that follows covers one T cell receptor beta chain sequence. Trimming removed 6 bases from V and 2 bases from J; junction bases left unmatched: 9. There are 15 residues in the CDR3. Germline-derived CDR1 and CDR2 are MNHNS and SASEGT. This sample stems from a study of CD8 T cells in Susac syndrome. Sequencing of TCR beta was performed on blood CD8+ and CD4+ T cells. Each multiple sclerosis control was a treatment-naive patient with relapsing-remitting disease that was either stable or active. Negative isolation yielded CD4+ and CD8+ T cells, and FACS enriched TEMRA cells. With random hexamers, 0.5 to 1 ug RNA was reverse transcribed. TCR beta CDR3 was amplified by immunoSEQ multiplex PCR. This amplification extended across 54 Vbeta and 13 Jbeta segments. One entry per CDR3 protein, called by TCRdb with MiXCR from the immunoSEQ multiplex PCR reads. The table shows 200,000 to 250,000 distinct CDR3 sequences, with just over 90% occurring only once.

This TCR was recovered from a human donor with multiple sclerosis. The sample comprised CD4+ T cells from PBMCs. The chain joins TRBV6-1 to TRBJ2-5; the match to TRBD1 covers 7 bases. Written as DNA, the CDR3 is TGTGCCAGCAGGTACAGGGGAGTGGATCAAGAGACCCAGTACTTC. Translating gives CASRYRGVDQETQYF.